This TCR beta chain was observed in a study of technical replicates of blood from several donors. Profiled with immunoSEQ multiplex PCR; TCRdb holds only in-frame clones, not every one. The sample has some 79,000 clones, approximately 92% seen once. The CDR3 sequence is 16 residues long. With V trimmed by 4 bases and J by 0 bases, 8 bases remained unmatched. Germline CDR1 and CDR2: SGHRS and YFSETQ. This sequence was found in a human donor in good health. Some clones in this sample may be carry-over from other donors' samples. Material for sequencing was T cells isolated from PBMCs. V usage is TRBV5-1 and J usage is TRBJ2-7; 9 positions match TRBD1. CDR3 sequence reads: CASSPETGGSSYEQYF. The CDR3 nucleotides are TGCGCCAGCAGCCCCGAGACAGGGGGAAGCTCCTACGAGCAGTACTTC.